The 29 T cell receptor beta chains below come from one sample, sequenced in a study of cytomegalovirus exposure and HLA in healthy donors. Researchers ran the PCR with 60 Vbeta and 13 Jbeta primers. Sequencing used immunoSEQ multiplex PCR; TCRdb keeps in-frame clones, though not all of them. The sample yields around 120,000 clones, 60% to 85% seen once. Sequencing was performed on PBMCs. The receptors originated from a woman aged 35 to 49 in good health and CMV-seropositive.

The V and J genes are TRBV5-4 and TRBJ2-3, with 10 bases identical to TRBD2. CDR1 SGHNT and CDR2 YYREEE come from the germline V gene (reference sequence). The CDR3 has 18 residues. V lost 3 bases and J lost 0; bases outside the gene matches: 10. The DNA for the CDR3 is TGTGCCAGCAGCTCCGGACTAGCGGCGGAATTAAGCACAGATACGCAGTATTTT. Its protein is CASSSGLAAELSTDTQYF. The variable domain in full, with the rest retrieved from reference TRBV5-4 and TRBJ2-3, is ETGVTQSPTHLIKTRGQQVTLRCSSQSGHNTVSWYQQALGQGPQFIFQYYREEENGRGNFPPRFSGLQFPNYSSELNVNALELDDSALYLCASSSGLAAELSTDTQYFGPGTRLTVL.

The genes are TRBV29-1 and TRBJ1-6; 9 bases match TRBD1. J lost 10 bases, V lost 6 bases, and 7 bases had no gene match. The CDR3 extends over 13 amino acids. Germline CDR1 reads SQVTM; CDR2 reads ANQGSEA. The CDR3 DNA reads TGCAGCGTCCGACGGGACAGGGACTCACCCCTCCACTTT. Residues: CSVRRDRDSPLHF.

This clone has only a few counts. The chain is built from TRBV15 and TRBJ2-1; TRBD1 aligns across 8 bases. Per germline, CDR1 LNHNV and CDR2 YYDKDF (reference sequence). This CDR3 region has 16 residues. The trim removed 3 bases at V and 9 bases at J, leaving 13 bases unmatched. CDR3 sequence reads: CATSRRDRRLLAEQFF. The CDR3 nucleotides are TGTGCCACCAGCAGGCGGGACAGGCGGCTTCTGGCTGAGCAGTTCTTC.

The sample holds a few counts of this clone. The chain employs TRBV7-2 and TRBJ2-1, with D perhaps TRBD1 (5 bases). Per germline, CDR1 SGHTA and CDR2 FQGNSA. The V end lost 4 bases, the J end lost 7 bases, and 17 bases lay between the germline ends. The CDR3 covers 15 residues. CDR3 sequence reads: CASSSQMGLKNEQFF. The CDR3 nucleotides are TGTGCCAGCAGCTCCCAAATGGGGCTTAAAAATGAGCAGTTCTTC.

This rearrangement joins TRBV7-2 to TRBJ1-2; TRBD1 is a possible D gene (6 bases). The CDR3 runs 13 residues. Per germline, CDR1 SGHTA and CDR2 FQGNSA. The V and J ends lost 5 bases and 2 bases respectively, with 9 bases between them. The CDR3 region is CASSLQGNYGYTF. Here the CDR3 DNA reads TGTGCCAGCAGCCTTCAGGGGAACTATGGCTACACCTTC.

The CDR3 DNA sequence: TGTGCCATCAGTGAGTCGACTGGCTCCTATGGCTACACCTTC. Translated: CAISESTGSYGYTF. The chain employs TRBV10-3 and TRBJ1-2; no firm D call. Trimming left V 0 bases short and J 4 bases short, with 9 bases between. This CDR3 contains 14 residues. Germline V gives CDR1 ENHRY, CDR2 SYGVKD.

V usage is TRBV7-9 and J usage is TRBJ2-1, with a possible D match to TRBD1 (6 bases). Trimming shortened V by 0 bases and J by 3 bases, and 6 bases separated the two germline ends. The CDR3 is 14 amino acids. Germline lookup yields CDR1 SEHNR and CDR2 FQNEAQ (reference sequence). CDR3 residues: CASSLADSYNEQFF. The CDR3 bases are TGTGCCAGCAGCTTAGCGGACAGCTACAATGAGCAGTTCTTC.

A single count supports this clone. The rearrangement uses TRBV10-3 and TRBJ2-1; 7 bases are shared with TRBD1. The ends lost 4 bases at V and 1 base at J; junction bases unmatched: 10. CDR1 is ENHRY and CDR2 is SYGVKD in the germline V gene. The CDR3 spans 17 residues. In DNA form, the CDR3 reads TGTGCCATCAGTGGGGACAGTTCCCTTGGGTCCTACAATGAGCAGTTCTTC. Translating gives CAISGDSSLGSYNEQFF.

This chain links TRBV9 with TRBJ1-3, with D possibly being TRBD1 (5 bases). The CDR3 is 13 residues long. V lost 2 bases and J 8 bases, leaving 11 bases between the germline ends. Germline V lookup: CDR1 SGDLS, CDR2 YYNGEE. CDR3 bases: TGTGCCAGCAGCGTGGGGCCAGGTGACACCATATATTTT. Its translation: CASSVGPGDTIYF.

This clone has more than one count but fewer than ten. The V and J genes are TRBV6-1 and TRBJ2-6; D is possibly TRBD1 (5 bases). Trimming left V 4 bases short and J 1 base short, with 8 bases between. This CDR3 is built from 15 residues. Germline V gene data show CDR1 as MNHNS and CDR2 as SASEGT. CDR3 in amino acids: CASSGDSSGANVLTF. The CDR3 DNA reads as TGTGCCAGCAGTGGTGACAGTTCTGGGGCCAACGTCCTGACTTTC.

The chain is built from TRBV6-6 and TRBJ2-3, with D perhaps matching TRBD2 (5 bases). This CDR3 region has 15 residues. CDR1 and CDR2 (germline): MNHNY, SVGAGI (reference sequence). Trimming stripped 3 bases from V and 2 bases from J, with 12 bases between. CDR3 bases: TGTGCCAGCAGTTATGCCCGGACTGACACAGATACGCAGTATTTT. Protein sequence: CASSYARTDTDTQYF.

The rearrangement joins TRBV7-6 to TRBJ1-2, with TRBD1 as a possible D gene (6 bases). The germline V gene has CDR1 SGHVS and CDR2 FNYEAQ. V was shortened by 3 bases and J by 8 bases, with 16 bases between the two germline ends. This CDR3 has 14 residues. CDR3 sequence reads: CASSFGQGSEGYTF. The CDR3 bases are TGTGCCAGCAGCTTCGGCCAGGGGAGTGAGGGCTACACCTTC. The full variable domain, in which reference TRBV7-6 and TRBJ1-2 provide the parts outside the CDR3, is GAGVSQSPRYKVTKRGQDVALRCDPISGHVSLYWYRQALGQGPEFLTYFNYEAQQDKSGLPNDRFSAERPEGSISTLTIQRTEQRDSAMYRCASSFGQGSEGYTFGSGTRLTVV.

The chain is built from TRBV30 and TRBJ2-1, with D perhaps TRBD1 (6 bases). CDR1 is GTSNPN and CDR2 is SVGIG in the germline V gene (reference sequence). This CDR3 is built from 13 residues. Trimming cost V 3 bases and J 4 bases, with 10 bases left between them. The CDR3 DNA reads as TGTGCCTGGAGCACCCAGGGGTACAATGAGCAGTTCTTC. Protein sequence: CAWSTQGYNEQFF.

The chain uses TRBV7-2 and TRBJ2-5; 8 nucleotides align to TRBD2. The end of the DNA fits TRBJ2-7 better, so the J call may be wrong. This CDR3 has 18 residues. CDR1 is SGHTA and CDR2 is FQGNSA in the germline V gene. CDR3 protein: CASSLSSIAGPPAGEQYF. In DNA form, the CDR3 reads TGTGCCAGCAGCTTATCTTCTATAGCGGGACCACCGGCGGGCGAGCAGTACTTC.

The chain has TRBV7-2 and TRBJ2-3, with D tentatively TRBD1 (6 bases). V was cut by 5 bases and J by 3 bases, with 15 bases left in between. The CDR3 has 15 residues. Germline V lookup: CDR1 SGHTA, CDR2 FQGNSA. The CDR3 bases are TGTGCCAGCAGCCCCAGGGGCTACGGGACAGATACGCAGTATTTT. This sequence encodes CASSPRGYGTDTQYF.

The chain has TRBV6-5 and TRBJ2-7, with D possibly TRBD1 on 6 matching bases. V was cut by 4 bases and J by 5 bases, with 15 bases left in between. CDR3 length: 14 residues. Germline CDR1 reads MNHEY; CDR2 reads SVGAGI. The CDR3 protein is CASSSDTGNDEQYF. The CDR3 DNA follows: TGTGCCAGCAGTTCCGATACAGGGAACGACGAGCAGTACTTC.

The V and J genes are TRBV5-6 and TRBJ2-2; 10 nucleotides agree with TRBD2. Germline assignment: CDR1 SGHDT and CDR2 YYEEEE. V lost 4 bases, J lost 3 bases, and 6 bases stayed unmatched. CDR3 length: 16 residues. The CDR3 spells CASSPYSGGYTGELFF. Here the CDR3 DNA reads TGTGCCAGCAGCCCCTATAGCGGGGGGTACACCGGGGAGCTGTTTTTT.

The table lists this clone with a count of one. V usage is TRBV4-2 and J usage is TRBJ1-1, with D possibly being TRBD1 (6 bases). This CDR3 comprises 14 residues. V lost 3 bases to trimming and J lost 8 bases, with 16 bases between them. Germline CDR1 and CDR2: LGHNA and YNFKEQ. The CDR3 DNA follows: TGTGCCAGCAGCCAGGAACAGGGTATTACCGAAGCTTTCTTT. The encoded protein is CASSQEQGITEAFF.

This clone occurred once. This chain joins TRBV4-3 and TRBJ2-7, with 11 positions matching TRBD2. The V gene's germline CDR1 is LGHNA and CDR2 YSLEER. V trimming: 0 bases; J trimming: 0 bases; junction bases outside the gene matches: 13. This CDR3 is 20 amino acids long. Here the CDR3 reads CASSQDKFRASGGSSYEQYF. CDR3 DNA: TGCGCCAGCAGCCAAGATAAGTTCAGGGCTAGCGGGGGGAGCTCCTACGAGCAGTACTTC.

The CDR3, as DNA: TGTGCCAGCAGTCAAAGACAGGGGCACAACACCTACAATGAGCAGTTCTTC. Protein product: CASSQRQGHNTYNEQFF. The V gene is TRBV27, the J gene TRBJ2-1; 8 nucleotides agree with TRBD1. Germline V gives CDR1 MNHEY, CDR2 SMNVEV (reference sequence). This CDR3 spans 17 amino acids. V trimming: 5 bases; J trimming: 2 bases; junction bases outside the gene matches: 11.

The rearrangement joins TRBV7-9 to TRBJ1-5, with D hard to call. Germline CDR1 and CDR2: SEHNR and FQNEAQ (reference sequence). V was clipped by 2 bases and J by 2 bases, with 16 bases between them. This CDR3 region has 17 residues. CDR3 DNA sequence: TGTGCCAGCAGCTTAACAGAGAGGGCTGGGGGCAATCAGCCCCAGCATTTT. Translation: CASSLTERAGGNQPQHF.

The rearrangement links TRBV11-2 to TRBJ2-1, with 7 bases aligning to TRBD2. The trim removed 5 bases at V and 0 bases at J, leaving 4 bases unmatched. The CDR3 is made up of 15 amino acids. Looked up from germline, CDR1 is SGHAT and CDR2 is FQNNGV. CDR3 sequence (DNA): TGTGCCAGCAGCCAGGGAGGGAGCTCCTACAATGAGCAGTTCTTC. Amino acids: CASSQGGSSYNEQFF.

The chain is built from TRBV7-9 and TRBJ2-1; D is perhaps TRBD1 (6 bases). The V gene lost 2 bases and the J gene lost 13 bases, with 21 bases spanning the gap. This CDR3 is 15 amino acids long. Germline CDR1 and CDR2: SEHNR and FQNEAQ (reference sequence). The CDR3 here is CASSLIGFGDTRQFF. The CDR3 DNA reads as TGTGCCAGCAGCTTAATCGGGTTTGGGGACACCAGACAGTTCTTC.

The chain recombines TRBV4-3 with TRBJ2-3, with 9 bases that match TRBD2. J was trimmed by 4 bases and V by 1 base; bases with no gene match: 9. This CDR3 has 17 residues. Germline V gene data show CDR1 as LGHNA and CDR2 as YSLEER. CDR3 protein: CASSQGVSGSRADTQYF. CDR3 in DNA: TGCGCCAGCAGCCAAGGAGTTAGCGGGAGCCGAGCAGATACGCAGTATTTT.

The chain's CDR3 is CASSLAFGLAGGHYEQYF. The CDR3 region has the DNA TGTGCCAGCAGCTTAGCGTTTGGGCTAGCGGGAGGACACTACGAGCAGTACTTC. This rearrangement joins TRBV7-9 to TRBJ2-5; 11 bases align to TRBD2. The J call may be faulty, since TRBJ2-7 better matches the DNA end. Germline loops: CDR1 SEHNR, CDR2 FQNEAQ (reference sequence). CDR3 size: 18 residues.

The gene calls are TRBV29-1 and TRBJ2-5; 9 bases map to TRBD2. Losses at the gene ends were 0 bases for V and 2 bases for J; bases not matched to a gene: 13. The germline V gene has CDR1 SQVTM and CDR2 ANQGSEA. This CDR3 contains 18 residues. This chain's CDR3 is CSVEDRRGGRSEQETQYF. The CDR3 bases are TGCAGCGTTGAAGATCGGCGGGGGGGCCGCTCCGAACAAGAGACCCAGTACTTC.

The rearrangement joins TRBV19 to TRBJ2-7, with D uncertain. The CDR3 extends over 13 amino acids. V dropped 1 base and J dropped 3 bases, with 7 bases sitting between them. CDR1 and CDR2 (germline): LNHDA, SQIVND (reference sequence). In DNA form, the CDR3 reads TGTGCCAGTAGTATAGCAGATCGCTACGAGCAGTACTTC. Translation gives CASSIADRYEQYF.

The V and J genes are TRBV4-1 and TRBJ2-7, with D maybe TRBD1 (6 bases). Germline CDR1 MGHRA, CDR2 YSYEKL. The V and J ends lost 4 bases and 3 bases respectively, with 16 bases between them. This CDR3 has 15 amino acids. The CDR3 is CASSPSRTAVYEQYF. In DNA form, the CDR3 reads TGCGCCAGCAGCCCTTCCCGGACAGCGGTCTACGAGCAGTACTTC.

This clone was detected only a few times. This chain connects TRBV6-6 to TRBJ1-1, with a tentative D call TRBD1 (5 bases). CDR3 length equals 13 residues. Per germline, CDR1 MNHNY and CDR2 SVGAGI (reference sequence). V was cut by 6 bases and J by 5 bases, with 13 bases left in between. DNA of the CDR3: TGTGCCAGCAGCCGCGGGACGGTGACTGAAGCTTTCTTT. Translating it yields CASSRGTVTEAFF.